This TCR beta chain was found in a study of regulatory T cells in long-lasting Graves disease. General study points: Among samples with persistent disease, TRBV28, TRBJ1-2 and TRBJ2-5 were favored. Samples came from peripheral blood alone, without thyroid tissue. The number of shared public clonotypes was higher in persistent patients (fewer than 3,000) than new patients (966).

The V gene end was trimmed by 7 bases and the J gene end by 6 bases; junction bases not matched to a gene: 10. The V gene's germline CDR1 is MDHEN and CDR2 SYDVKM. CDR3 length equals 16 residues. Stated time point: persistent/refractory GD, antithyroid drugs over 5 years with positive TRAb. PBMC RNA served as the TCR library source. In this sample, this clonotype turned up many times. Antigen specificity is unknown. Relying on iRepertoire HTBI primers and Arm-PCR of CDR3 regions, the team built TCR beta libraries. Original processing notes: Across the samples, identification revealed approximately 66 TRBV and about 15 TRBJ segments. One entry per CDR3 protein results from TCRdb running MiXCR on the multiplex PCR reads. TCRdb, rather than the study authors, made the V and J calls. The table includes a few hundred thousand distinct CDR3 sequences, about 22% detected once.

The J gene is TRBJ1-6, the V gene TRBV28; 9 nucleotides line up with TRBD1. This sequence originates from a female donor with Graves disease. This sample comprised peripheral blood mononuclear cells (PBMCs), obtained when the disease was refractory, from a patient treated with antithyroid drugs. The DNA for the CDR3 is TGTGCCAGCATTACAACAGGGGGCCCTTTTAATTCACCCCTCCACTTT. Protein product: CASITTGGPFNSPLHF.